This section outlines one T cell receptor (beta chain) sequence together with its context. Healthy bone marrow donors made up the donor group. This sample stems from a study of cytomegalovirus exposure and HLA in healthy donors. Trimming at V came to 4 bases and at J to 3 bases, leaving 5 bases not matched to a gene. There are 14 residues in the CDR3. CDR1 and CDR2 from the germline V gene are SGHRS and YFSETQ. The primer mix had 60 Vbeta and 13 Jbeta primers. Here immunoSEQ multiplex PCR was the method, and the copy in TCRdb shows in-frame clones only, minus some. The data show about 70,000 clones, with approximately 60% seen just once and about 3% held by the top ten.

The chain uses TRBV5-1 and TRBJ2-5; 8 bases align to TRBD1. The sample comprised PBMCs. The sequence came from a man aged 25-40 years in good health and CMV-seronegative. The DNA for the CDR3 is TGCGCCAGCAGCGTTCCGGGACAGGAAGAGACCCAGTACTTC. It yields the protein CASSVPGQEETQYF.